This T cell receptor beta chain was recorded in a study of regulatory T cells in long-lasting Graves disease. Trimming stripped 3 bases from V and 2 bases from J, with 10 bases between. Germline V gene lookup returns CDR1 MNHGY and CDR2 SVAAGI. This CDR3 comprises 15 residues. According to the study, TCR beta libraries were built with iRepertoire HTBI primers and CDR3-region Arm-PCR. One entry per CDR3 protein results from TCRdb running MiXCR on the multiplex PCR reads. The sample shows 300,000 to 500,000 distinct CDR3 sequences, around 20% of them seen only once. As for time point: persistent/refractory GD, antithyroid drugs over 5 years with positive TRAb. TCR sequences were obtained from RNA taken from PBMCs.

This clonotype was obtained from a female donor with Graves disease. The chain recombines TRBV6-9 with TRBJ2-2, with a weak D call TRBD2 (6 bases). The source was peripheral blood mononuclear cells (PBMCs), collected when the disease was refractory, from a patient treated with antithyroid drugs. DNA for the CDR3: TGTGCCAGCAGTTACATCGGGGGAAACACCGGGGAGCTGTTTTTT. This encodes CASSYIGGNTGELFF.